This entry concerns a single T cell receptor beta chain. Its antigen is unidentified. For stem-like memory CD8+ T cells (TSTEM), the phenotype was CCR7+ PD-1- TIGIT-. CDR3 length: 15 amino acids. In germline, CDR1 is SEHNR, CDR2 FQNEAQ (reference sequence). This entry belongs to a study of human CD8 memory T cell subsets. Overall study results and limits: It was suggested by Chao1 estimates that stem-like memory T cells were more diverse than precursor exhausted T cells. The study sequenced T cell receptor beta chains and no other chains. Stem-like memory T cells and precursor exhausted T cells had repertoires that overlapped very little.

UMI-labeled 5' RACE yielded the TCR beta libraries. TCRdb re-called the 5' RACE reads and gives one entry per CDR3 protein, without DNA. This sample's table reports some 6,300 distinct CDR3 sequences. The chain carries TRBV7-9 and TRBJ1-2. The sequenced sample consisted of CD8+ stem-like memory T cells (TSCM and TCM) sorted from PBMCs. Subset: stem-like memory CD8 T cells (TSTEM), CCR7+ PD-1- TIGIT-. The clonotype was recovered from a human donor in good health. The CDR3 protein is CASTDPGLLYYGYTF. The full variable domain, its missing parts supplied by reference TRBV7-9 and TRBJ1-2, is DTGVSQNPRHKITKRGQNVTFRCDPISEHNRLYWYRQTLGQGPEFLTYFQNEAQLEKSRLLSDRFSAERPKGSFSTLEIQRTEQGDSAMYLCASTDPGLLYYGYTFGSGTRLTVV.